This T cell receptor beta chain was profiled in a study of shared clonotypes between healthy human individuals. Overall study findings and caveats: Non-shared clonotypes showed lower generation probabilities than clonotypes common to all four donors. Few donors limited the genetic and exposure-history diversity represented.

Worth noting for this clone: Its antigen is as yet unknown.

The repertoire was sequenced with immunoSEQ multiplex PCR; TCRdb's copy has only in-frame clones and lacks some. The sample holds approximately 500,000 clones, 90% to 96% seen once. Trimming removed 6 bases at V and 1 base at J, with 16 bases between. CDR3 size: 15 residues. Germline lookup yields CDR1 SQVTM and CDR2 ANQGSEA. The receptor was derived from a woman aged 30 to 39 in good health. V and J are TRBV29-1 and TRBJ2-4; D is possibly TRBD1 (6 bases). Sequencing was performed on naive CD4+ T cells sorted from blood. Subset reported: CD45RA+ positively selected. CDR3 sequence (DNA): TGCAGCGTAAGACCCTCACAGGGTGCCAAAAACATTCAGTACTTC. As protein: CSVRPSQGAKNIQYF.